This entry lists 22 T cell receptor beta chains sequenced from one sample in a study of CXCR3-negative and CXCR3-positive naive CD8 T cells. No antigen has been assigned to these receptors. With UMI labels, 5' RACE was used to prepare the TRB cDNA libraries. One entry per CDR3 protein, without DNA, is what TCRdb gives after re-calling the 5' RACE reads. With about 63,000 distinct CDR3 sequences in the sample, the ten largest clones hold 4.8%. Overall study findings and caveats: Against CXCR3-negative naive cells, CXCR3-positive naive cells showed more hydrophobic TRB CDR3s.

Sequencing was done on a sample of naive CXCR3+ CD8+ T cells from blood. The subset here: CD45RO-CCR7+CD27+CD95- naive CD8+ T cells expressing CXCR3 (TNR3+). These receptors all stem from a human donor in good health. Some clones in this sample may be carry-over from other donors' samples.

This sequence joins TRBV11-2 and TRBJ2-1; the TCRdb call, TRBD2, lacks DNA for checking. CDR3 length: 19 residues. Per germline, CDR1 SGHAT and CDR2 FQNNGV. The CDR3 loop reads CASSSPSGGDLRRYNEQFF.

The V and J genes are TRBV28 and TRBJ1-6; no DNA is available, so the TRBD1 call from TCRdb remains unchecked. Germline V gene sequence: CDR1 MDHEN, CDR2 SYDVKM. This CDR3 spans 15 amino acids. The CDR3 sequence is CASSPPLTGYSPLHF.

CDR3 residues: CSVVAPTGTANEQYF. V gene TRBV29-1 combines with J gene TRBJ2-7; TCRdb's D call, TRBD1, is unchecked because there is no DNA. This CDR3 is 15 amino acids long. CDR1 and CDR2 from the germline V gene are SQVTM and ANQGSEA.

CDR3 in amino acids: CASSPDVGTDTQYF. The V and J genes are TRBV5-1 and TRBJ2-3. This CDR3 has 14 amino acids. Germline V CDR1 and CDR2: SGHRS, YFSETQ.

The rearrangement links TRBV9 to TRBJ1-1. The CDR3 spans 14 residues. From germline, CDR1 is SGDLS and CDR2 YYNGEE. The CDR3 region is CASSLANGGAEAFF.

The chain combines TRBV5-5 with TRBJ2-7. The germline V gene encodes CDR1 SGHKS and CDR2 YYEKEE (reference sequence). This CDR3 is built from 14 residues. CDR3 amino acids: CASSLFQGPYEQYF.

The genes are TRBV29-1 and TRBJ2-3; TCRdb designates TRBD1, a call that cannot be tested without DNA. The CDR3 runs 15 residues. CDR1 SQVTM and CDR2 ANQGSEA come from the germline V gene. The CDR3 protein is CSVDSPGRSTDTQYF.

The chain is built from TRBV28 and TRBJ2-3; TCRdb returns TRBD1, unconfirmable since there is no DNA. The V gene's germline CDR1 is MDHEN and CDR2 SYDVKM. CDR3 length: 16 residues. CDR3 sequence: CASRLLTGSQTDTQYF.

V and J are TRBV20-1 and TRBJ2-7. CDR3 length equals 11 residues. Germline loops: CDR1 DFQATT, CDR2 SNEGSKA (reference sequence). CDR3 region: CSAREIYEQYF.

CDR3 loop: CSALLGTEAFF. The chain uses TRBV29-1 and TRBJ1-1. The CDR3 has 11 amino acids. The germline V gene has CDR1 SQVTM and CDR2 ANQGSEA.

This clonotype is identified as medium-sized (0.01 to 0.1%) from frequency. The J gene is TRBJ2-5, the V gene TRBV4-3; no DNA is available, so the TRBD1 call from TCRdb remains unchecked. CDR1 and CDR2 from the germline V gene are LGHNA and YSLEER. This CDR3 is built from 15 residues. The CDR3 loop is CASSQDETGEETQYF.

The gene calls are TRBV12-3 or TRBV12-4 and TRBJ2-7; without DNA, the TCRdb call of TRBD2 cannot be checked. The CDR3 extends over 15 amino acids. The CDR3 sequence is CASSYTGTSLYEQYF.

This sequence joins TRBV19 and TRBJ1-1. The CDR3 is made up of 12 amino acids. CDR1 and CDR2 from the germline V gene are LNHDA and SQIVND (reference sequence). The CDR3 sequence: CASTNGFTEAFF.

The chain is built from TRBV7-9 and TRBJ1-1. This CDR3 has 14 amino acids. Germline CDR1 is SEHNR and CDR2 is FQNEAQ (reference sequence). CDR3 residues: CASSLAGWQPEAFF. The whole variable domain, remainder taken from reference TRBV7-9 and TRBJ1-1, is DTGVSQNPRHKITKRGQNVTFRCDPISEHNRLYWYRQTLGQGPEFLTYFQNEAQLEKSRLLSDRFSAERPKGSFSTLEIQRTEQGDSAMYLCASSLAGWQPEAFFGQGTRLTVV.

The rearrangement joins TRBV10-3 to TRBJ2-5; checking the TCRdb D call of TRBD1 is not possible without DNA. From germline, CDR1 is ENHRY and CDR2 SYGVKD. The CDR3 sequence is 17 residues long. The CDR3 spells CAISEISGTGSSETQYF.

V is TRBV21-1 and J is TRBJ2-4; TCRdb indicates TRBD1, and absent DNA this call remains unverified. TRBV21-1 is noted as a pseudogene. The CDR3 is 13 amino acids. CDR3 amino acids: CASLTGTRNIQYF.

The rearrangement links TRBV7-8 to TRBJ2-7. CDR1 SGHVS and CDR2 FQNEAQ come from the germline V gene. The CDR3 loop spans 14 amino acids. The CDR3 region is CASSFQQSSYEQYF. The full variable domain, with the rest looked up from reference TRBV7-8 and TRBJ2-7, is GAGVSQSPRYKVAKRGQDVALRCDPISGHVSLFWYQQALGQGPEFLTYFQNEAQLDKSGLPSDRFFAERPEGSVSTLKIQRTQQEDSAVYLCASSFQQSSYEQYFGPGTRLTVT.

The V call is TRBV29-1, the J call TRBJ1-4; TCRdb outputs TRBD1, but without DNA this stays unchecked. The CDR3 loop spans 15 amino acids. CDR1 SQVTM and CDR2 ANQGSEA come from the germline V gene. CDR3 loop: CSVGKQGQSNEKLFF.

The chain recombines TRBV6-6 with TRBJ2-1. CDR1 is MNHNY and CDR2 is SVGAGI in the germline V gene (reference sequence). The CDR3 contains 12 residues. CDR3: CASSSLEDEQFF.

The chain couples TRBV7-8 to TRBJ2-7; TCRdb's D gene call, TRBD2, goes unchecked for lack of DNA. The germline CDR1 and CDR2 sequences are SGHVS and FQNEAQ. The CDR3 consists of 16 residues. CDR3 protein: CASSLGASGGAYEQYF. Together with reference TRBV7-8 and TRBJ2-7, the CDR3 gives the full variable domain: GAGVSQSPRYKVAKRGQDVALRCDPISGHVSLFWYQQALGQGPEFLTYFQNEAQLDKSGLPSDRFFAERPEGSVSTLKIQRTQQEDSAVYLCASSLGASGGAYEQYFGPGTRLTVT.

CDR3 in amino acids: CASSFERGAGTDTQYF. V gene TRBV7-9 combines with J gene TRBJ2-3; TCRdb's D gene call, TRBD2, goes unchecked for lack of DNA. This CDR3 region has 16 residues. CDR1 is SEHNR, CDR2 FQNEAQ, per germline (reference sequence). The variable domain in full, completed from reference TRBV7-9 and TRBJ2-3, reads DTGVSQNPRHKITKRGQNVTFRCDPISEHNRLYWYRQTLGQGPEFLTYFQNEAQLEKSRLLSDRFSAERPKGSFSTLEIQRTEQGDSAMYLCASSFERGAGTDTQYFGPGTRLTVL.

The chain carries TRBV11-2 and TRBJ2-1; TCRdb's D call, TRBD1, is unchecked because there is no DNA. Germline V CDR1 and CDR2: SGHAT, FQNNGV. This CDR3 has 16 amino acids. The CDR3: CASSLGGGGPRDEQFF.